This passage covers 13 T cell receptor beta chains from one sample sequenced in a study of blood T cell repertoires in COVID-19. Generated by immunoSEQ multiplex PCR, the TCRdb table keeps only in-frame clones and is missing some. Seen here are roughly 160,000 clones, about 80% observed once, and the top ten hold approximately 10%. The source material was peripheral blood. These receptors were taken from a man in his 70s with active or convalescent COVID-19.

This sequence joins TRBV19 and TRBJ2-1; TRBD1 aligns across 7 bases. This CDR3 is 15 amino acids long. Germline-derived CDR1 and CDR2 are LNHDA and SQIVND (reference sequence). The trim removed 5 bases at V and 4 bases at J, leaving 8 bases unmatched. CDR3 residues: CASSPIRGWYNEQFF. The DNA of the CDR3 is TGTGCCAGTAGTCCCATCAGGGGGTGGTACAATGAGCAGTTCTTC.

The chain combines TRBV30 with TRBJ2-7; D possibly corresponds to TRBD1 (5 bases). Germline V gene lookup returns CDR1 GTSNPN and CDR2 SVGIG (reference sequence). CDR3 length: 12 residues. V was pared by 0 bases and J by 5 bases, with 8 bases between. Here the CDR3 reads CAWSVRQHEQYF. CDR3 sequence (DNA): TGTGCCTGGAGTGTAAGACAGCACGAGCAGTACTTC.

The chain employs TRBV27 and TRBJ1-5, with D possibly matching TRBD1 (6 bases). Germline V lookup: CDR1 MNHEY, CDR2 SMNVEV (reference sequence). The CDR3 extends over 15 amino acids. The V and J ends lost 5 bases and 6 bases respectively, with 17 bases between them. Here the CDR3 reads CASSDLGGAGQPQHF. The CDR3 bases are TGTGCCAGCAGTGACCTGGGGGGGGCCGGTCAGCCCCAGCATTTT.

The chain couples TRBV11-2 to TRBJ1-1; the match to TRBD1 covers 7 bases. This CDR3 is 15 amino acids long. The V gene's germline CDR1 is SGHAT and CDR2 FQNNGV. V was clipped by 4 bases and J by 1 base; unmatched bases: 6. CDR3 amino acids: CASSSTGAGNTEAFF. CDR3 nucleotide sequence: TGTGCCAGCAGCTCAACAGGGGCGGGGAACACTGAAGCTTTCTTT.

CDR3 sequence: CSVALLAGLTDTQYF. In nucleotides, the CDR3 is TGCAGCGTCGCGCTACTAGCGGGGCTCACAGATACGCAGTATTTT. The rearrangement joins TRBV29-1 to TRBJ2-3; 10 bases match TRBD2. CDR1 is SQVTM, CDR2 ANQGSEA, per germline. CDR3 length equals 15 residues. The J segment lost 2 bases and the V segment lost 6 bases, leaving 8 bases of the junction unmatched.

The chain recombines TRBV2 with TRBJ1-2; 10 bases are a match to TRBD1. In germline, CDR1 is SNHLY, CDR2 FYNNEI. V trimming: 8 bases; J trimming: 4 bases; junction bases outside the gene matches: 1. CDR3 length: 12 residues. CDR3 protein: CASRDRGYGYTF. The CDR3 DNA reads TGTGCCAGCCGGGACAGGGGCTATGGCTACACCTTC.

This rearrangement joins TRBV18 to TRBJ1-2; 7 bases match TRBD1. There are 15 residues in the CDR3. Germline-derived CDR1 and CDR2 are KGHSH and LQKENI. J lost 8 bases, V lost 4 bases, and 13 bases had no gene match. In nucleotides, the CDR3 is TGTGCCAGCTCACGGGGGACAGAATCGGCAGGAGGCTACACCTTC. This translates into CASSRGTESAGGYTF.

The chain uses TRBV29-1 and TRBJ2-5, with D tentatively TRBD2 (6 bases). V dropped 5 bases and J dropped 2 bases, with 9 bases sitting between them. The germline gives CDR1 SQVTM, CDR2 ANQGSEA. This CDR3 is built from 12 residues. The CDR3 sequence: CSVTGGQETQYF. In DNA form, the CDR3 reads TGCAGCGTTACCGGGGGTCAAGAGACCCAGTACTTC.

The V gene is TRBV6-6, the J gene TRBJ1-5, with 7 bases identical to TRBD1. V dropped 5 bases and J dropped 3; count of bases not matched to a gene: 7. Germline V CDR1 and CDR2: MNHNY, SVGAGI (reference sequence). This CDR3 region has 15 residues. CDR3 protein: CASSRTGTDNQPQHF. As DNA, the CDR3 is TGTGCCAGCAGTCGGACCGGGACAGACAATCAGCCCCAGCATTTT.

The chain is built from TRBV7-2 and TRBJ2-5; D might be TRBD2 (6 bases). Trimming pared 3 bases from V and 5 bases from J, leaving 13 bases between. The CDR3 runs to 14 residues. The germline V gene has CDR1 SGHTA and CDR2 FQGNSA. The DNA of the CDR3 is TGTGCCAGCAGCTTTGGAGGGTTCGGTGAGACCCAGTACTTC. Amino acids: CASSFGGFGETQYF.

V gene TRBV7-3 combines with J gene TRBJ2-7, with a possible D match to TRBD2 (5 bases). Germline CDR1 reads SGHTA; CDR2 reads FQGTGA. The V and J ends lost 5 bases and 6 bases respectively, with 14 bases between them. This CDR3 contains 13 residues. DNA of the CDR3: TGTGCCAGCAGCCTATACACTAGAACCGAGCAGTACTTC. This encodes CASSLYTRTEQYF.

A remark on this clone: At the DNA level, this CDR3 is encoded by other sequences in the same sample as well. The V gene is TRBV18, the J gene TRBJ2-1; D call uncertain. The CDR3 is 14 amino acids. Germline values: CDR1 KGHSH, CDR2 LQKENI. The V end was cut by 3 bases, the J end by 0 bases, with 6 bases between. The CDR3 sequence: CASSPLDSYNEQFF. The CDR3 DNA follows: TGTGCCAGCTCACCGTTAGACTCCTACAATGAGCAGTTCTTC.

This clone was picked up a small number of times. The chain joins TRBV2 to TRBJ2-3, with 7 bases that match TRBD2. CDR3 length equals 15 residues. V lost 9 bases and J lost 0; bases outside the gene matches: 9. Germline V gene data show CDR1 as SNHLY and CDR2 as FYNNEI. The CDR3 sequence: CASTSATSSTDTQYF. The CDR3 DNA follows: TGTGCCAGTACTAGCGCGACGTCTAGCACAGATACGCAGTATTTT.